This T cell receptor beta chain stems from a study of CD8 T cells in Susac syndrome. This clonotype was counted once. RNA in amounts of about 0.5 to 1 ug was reverse transcribed with random hexamers. It was immunoSEQ multiplex PCR that amplified TCR beta CDR3 across 54 Vbeta and 13 Jbeta. TCRdb analysed the immunoSEQ multiplex PCR reads with MiXCR anew, one entry per CDR3 protein. The table has about 210,000 distinct CDR3 sequences, around 96% seen once. CD8+ and CD4+ T cells from blood underwent TCR beta sequencing. The multiple sclerosis controls comprised treatment-naive patients whose relapsing-remitting disease was stable or active. Both CD4+ and CD8+ T cells were negatively isolated, and TEMRA cells underwent FACS enrichment. Germline V CDR1 and CDR2: MDHEN, SYDVKM. The CDR3 consists of 14 residues. Between the trimmed V and J ends, which lost 4 bases and 6 bases, there was a span of 13 bases.

The sample was CD4+ T cells from PBMCs. The J gene is TRBJ1-5, the V gene TRBV28; D is unresolved. The source of this sequence is a human donor with multiple sclerosis. This CDR3 is CASSSTEWRQPQHF. As DNA, the CDR3 is TGTGCCAGCAGTTCAACAGAGTGGCGTCAGCCCCAGCATTTT.